A single sample gave rise to the 7 T cell receptor beta chains below, sequenced in a study of metastatic and nonmetastatic thyroid tumors. Every patient underwent thyroid surgery untreated. TCRdb ran MiXCR on the PCR reads. The repertoire holds approximately 50,000 clones, 20% to 25% seen once, with under 4.5% in the top ten. The sequenced sample consisted of blood. These receptors were taken from a female donor with papillary thyroid cancer or a benign thyroid nodule (not recorded which). Some clones in this sample may be carry-over from other donors' samples.

This clone was seen at least ten times. CDR3 DNA sequence: TGTGCCATCAGTGAGTCGAGGGGATATCAGCCCCAGCATTTT. Protein sequence: CAISESRGYQPQHF. The chain carries TRBV10-3 and TRBJ1-5; D is perhaps TRBD1 (5 bases). This CDR3 is 14 amino acids long. Germline values: CDR1 ENHRY, CDR2 SYGVKD. Deletions cut 0 bases from V and 5 bases from J, with 8 bases between.

This clone was detected ten times or more. The rearrangement joins TRBV7-9 to TRBJ1-3; D not resolved. The CDR3 totals 14 residues. V lost 5 bases to trimming and J lost 3 bases, with 11 bases between them. CDR1 is SEHNR, CDR2 FQNEAQ, per germline (reference sequence). The CDR3 region has the DNA TGTGCCAGCAGCACTGGAAACTATGGAAACACCATATATTTT. As protein: CASSTGNYGNTIYF.

The table lists this clone with many counts. The chain uses TRBV25-1 and TRBJ2-5, with D perhaps matching TRBD1 (6 bases). Per germline, CDR1 MGHDK and CDR2 SYGVNS. Trimming pared 8 bases from V and 4 bases from J, leaving 11 bases between. This CDR3 has 12 amino acids. CDR3 bases: TGTGCCAGCGGCAGGGGTGGAGAGACCCAGTACTTC. This translates into CASGRGGETQYF.

The V gene is TRBV20-1, the J gene TRBJ2-7; 7 nucleotides align to TRBD2. Germline CDR1 reads DFQATT; CDR2 reads SNEGSKA (reference sequence). CDR3 length: 16 amino acids. The V segment lost 3 bases and the J segment 7 bases; nucleotides outside the gene matches: 18. CDR3 loop: CSARCPSGGAPGEQYF. DNA of the CDR3: TGCAGTGCTAGGTGTCCCTCGGGGGGAGCCCCTGGAGAGCAGTACTTC.

As concerns this clone: A much larger clone lies one base from this, so it may be a read error. The J gene is TRBJ1-2, the V gene TRBV20-1, with D perhaps TRBD1 (5 bases). The CDR3 has 14 residues. Germline CDR1 reads DFQATT; CDR2 reads SNEGSKA (reference sequence). The CDR3 loop is CSDRDKGLEDGYTF. The CDR3 DNA sequence: TGCAGTGATAGAGATAAGGGGCTGGAGGATGGCTACACCTTC.

This clone has a count of ten or more. The chain is built from TRBV9 and TRBJ2-2, with D maybe TRBD1 (5 bases). Germline CDR1 is SGDLS and CDR2 is YYNGEE. This CDR3 has 15 amino acids. Between the trimmed V and J ends, which lost 6 bases and 7 bases, there was a span of 19 bases. CDR3 in amino acids: CASTTLAQTGGELFF. DNA for the CDR3: TGTGCCAGCACCACGTTAGCCCAAACAGGCGGGGAGCTGTTTTTT.

This clone has a count of ten or more. The chain joins TRBV10-3 to TRBJ1-3, with 8 positions matching TRBD1. The CDR3 sequence is 11 residues long. V lost 11 bases to trimming and J lost 6 bases; unmatched junction nucleotides: 3. Germline CDR1 and CDR2: ENHRY and SYGVKD. CDR3 sequence: CAVQGENTIYF. DNA for the CDR3: TGTGCCGTACAGGGGGAAAACACCATATATTTT.